This section outlines one T cell receptor beta chain sequence together with its context. Its specificity is not known. The sample comes from a study of shared clonotypes between healthy human individuals. The study's findings and limits: A limitation of the genetic and exposure-history diversity represented arose from few donors. Larger estimated richness was generally seen in naive subsets than in memory subsets.

How the authors handled the data: Junction-only immunoSEQ data arrived without quality scores, meaning filtering differed. The table came from immunoSEQ multiplex PCR; TCRdb's copy has only in-frame clones and leaves some out. The V and J calls and clone size were taken over from that table, and D and trimming were inferred from the DNA. The sample includes roughly 1,600,000 clones, 98% to 99% seen only once; the top ten take about 0.34%. The sample consisted of naive CD4+ T cells sorted from blood. Stated subset: CD45RA+ positively selected. The TCR originated in a man younger than 45 in good health.

The CDR3 protein is CASSHQLRDSINQPQHF. CDR3 nucleotide sequence: TGTGCCAGCAGCCACCAGTTGCGGGACAGCATCAATCAGCCCCAGCATTTT. The rearrangement joins TRBV7-8 to TRBJ1-5; 7 nucleotides agree with TRBD1. Germline V CDR1 and CDR2: SGHVS, FQNEAQ. V lost 5 bases, J lost 3 bases, and 13 bases stayed unmatched. The CDR3 is 17 residues long.